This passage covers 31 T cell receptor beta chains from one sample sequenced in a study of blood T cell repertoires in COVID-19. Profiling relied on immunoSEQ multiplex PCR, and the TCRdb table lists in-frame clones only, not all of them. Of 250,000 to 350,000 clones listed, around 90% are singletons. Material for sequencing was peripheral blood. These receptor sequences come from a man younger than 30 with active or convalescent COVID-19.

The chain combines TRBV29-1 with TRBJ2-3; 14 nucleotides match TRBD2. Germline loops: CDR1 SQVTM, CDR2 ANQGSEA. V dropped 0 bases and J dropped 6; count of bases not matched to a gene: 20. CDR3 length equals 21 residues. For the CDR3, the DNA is TGCAGCGTTGAAGACTCCGGGGGACTAGCGGGAGTTGGGGATTCATTGGATACGCAGTATTTT. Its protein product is CSVEDSGGLAGVGDSLDTQYF.

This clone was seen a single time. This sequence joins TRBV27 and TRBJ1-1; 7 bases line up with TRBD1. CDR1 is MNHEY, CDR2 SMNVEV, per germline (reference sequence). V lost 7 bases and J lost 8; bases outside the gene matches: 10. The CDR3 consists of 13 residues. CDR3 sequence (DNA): TGTGCCAGCAACAGACAGGGTTCGCCGGAAGCTTTCTTT. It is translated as CASNRQGSPEAFF.

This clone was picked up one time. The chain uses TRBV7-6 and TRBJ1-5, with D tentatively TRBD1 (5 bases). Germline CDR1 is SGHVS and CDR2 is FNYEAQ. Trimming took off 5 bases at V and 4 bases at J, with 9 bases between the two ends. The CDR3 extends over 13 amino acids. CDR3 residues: CASSATANQPQHF. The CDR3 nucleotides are TGTGCCAGCAGCGCGACAGCGAATCAGCCCCAGCATTTT.

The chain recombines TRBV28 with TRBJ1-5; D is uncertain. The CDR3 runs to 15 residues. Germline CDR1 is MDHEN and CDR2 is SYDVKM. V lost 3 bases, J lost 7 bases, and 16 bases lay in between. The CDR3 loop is CASSFAGGMRQPQHF. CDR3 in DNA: TGTGCCAGCAGTTTTGCAGGAGGAATGAGGCAGCCCCAGCATTTT.

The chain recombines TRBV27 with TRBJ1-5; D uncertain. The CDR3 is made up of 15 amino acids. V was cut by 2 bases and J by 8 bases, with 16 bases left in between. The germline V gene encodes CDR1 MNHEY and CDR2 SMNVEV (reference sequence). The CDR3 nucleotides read TGTGCCAGCAGTTTAACCCCGGGTCGGTCGGAGCCCCAGCATTTT. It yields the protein CASSLTPGRSEPQHF.

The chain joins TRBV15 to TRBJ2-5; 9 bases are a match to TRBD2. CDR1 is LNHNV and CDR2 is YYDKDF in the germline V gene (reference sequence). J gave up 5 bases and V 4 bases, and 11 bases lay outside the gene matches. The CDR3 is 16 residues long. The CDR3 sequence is CATSNWREGLGETQYF. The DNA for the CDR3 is TGTGCCACCAGCAATTGGCGGGAGGGCCTCGGGGAGACCCAGTACTTC. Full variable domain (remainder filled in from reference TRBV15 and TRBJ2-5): DAMVIQNPRYQVTQFGKPVTLSCSQTLNHNVMYWYQQKSSQAPKLLFHYYDKDFNNEADTPDNFQSRRPNTSFCFLDIRSPGLGDTAMYLCATSNWREGLGETQYFGPGTRLLVL.

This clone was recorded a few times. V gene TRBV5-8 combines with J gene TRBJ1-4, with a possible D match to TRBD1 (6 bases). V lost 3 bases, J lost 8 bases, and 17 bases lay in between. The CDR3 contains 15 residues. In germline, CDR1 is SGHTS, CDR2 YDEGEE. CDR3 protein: CASSSNRAPTEKLFF. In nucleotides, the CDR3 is TGTGCCAGCAGCTCGAACAGGGCCCCAACCGAAAAACTGTTTTTT.

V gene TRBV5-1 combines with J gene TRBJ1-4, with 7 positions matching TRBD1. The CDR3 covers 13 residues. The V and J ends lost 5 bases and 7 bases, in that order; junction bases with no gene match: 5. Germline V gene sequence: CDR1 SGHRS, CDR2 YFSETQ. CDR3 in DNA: TGCGCCAGCAGGTTGACAGGGTCTGAAAAACTGTTTTTT. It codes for CASRLTGSEKLFF.

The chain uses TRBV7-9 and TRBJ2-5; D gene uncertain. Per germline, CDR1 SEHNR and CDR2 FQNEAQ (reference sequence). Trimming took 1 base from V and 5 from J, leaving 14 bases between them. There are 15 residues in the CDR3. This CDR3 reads CASSLVRYGPETQYF. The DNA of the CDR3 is TGTGCCAGCAGCTTAGTGCGGTACGGTCCCGAGACCCAGTACTTC. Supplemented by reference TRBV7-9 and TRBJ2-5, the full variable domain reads DTGVSQNPRHKITKRGQNVTFRCDPISEHNRLYWYRQTLGQGPEFLTYFQNEAQLEKSRLLSDRFSAERPKGSFSTLEIQRTEQGDSAMYLCASSLVRYGPETQYFGPGTRLLVL.

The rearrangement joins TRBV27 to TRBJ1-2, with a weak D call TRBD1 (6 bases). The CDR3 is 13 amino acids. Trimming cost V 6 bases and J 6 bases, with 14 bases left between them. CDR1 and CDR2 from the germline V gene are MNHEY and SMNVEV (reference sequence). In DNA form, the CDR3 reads TGTGCCAGCAGGAGACAGGCGCCGGATGGCTACACCTTC. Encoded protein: CASRRQAPDGYTF.

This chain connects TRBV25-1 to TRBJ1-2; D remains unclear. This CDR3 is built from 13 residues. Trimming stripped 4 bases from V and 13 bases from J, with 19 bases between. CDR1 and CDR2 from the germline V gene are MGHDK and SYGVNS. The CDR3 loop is CASSVSSRLTLTF. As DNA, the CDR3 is TGTGCCAGCAGTGTGAGCAGCAGGCTAACCCTCACCTTC.

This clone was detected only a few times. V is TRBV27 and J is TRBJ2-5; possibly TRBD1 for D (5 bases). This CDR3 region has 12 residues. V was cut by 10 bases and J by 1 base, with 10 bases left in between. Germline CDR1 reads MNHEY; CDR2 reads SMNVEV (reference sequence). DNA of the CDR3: TGTGCCATAATAAGGGGCCAAGAGACCCAGTACTTC. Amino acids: CAIIRGQETQYF.

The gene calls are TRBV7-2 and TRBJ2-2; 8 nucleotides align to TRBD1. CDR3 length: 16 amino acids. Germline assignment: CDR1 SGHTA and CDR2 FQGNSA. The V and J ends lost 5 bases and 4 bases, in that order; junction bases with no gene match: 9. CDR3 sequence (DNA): TGTGCCAGCAGCCCCCCTCGGACAGGGCCCACCGGGGAGCTGTTTTTT. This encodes CASSPPRTGPTGELFF.

CDR3 amino acids: CASSSPDRYEQYF. In DNA form, the CDR3 reads TGTGCCAGCAGCTCCCCCGACAGATACGAGCAGTACTTC. The rearrangement links TRBV7-9 to TRBJ2-7; TRBD1 is a possible D gene (5 bases). There are 13 residues in the CDR3. Germline V lookup: CDR1 SEHNR, CDR2 FQNEAQ (reference sequence). V was shortened by 4 bases and J by 4 bases, with 11 bases between the two germline ends.

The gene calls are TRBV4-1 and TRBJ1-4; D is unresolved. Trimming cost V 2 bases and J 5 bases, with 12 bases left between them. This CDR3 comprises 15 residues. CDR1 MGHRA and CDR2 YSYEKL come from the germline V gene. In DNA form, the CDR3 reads TGCGCCAGCAGCCAAATAGAACAGCAAAATGAAAAACTGTTTTTT. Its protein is CASSQIEQQNEKLFF.

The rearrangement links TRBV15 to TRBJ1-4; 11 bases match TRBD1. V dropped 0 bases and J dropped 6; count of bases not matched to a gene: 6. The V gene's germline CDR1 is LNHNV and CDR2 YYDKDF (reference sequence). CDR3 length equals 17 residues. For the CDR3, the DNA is TGTGCCACCAGCAGAGAAAGGACAGGGGGCCAATATGAAAAACTGTTTTTT. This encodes CATSRERTGGQYEKLFF.

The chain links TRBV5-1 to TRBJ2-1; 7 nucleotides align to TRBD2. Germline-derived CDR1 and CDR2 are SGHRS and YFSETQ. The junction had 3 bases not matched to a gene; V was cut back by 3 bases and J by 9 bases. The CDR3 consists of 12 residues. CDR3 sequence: CASSWGGSEQFF. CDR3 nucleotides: TGCGCCAGCAGCTGGGGGGGTTCTGAGCAGTTCTTC.

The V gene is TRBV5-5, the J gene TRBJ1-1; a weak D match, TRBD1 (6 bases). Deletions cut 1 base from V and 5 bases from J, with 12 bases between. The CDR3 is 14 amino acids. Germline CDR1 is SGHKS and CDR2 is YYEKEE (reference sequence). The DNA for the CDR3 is TGTGCCAGCAGCTTGAACAGGGAGAATACTGAAGCTTTCTTT. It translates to CASSLNRENTEAFF. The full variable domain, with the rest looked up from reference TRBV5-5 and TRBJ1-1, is DAGVTQSPTHLIKTRGQQVTLRCSPISGHKSVSWYQQVLGQGPQFIFQYYEKEERGRGNFPDRFSARQFPNYSSELNVNALLLGDSALYLCASSLNRENTEAFFGQGTRLTVV.

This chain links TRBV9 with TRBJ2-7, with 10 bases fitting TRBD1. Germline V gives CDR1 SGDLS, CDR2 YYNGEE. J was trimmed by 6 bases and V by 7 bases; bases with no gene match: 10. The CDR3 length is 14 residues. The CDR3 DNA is TGTGCCAGCTCATCCCGGGACAGGGGATCCGAGCAGTACTTC. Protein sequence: CASSSRDRGSEQYF. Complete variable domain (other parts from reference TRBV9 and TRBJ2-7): DSGVTQTPKHLITATGQRVTLRCSPRSGDLSVYWYQQSLDQGLQFLIQYYNGEERAKGNILERFSAQQFPDLHSELNLSSLELGDSALYFCASSSRDRGSEQYFGPGTRLTVT.

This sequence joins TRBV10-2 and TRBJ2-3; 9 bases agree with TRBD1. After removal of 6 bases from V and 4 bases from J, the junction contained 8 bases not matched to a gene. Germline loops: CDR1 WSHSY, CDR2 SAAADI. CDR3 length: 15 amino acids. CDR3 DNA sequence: TGCGCCAGCAGCCTGGGACAGGGAGAAGCAGATACGCAGTATTTT. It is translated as CASSLGQGEADTQYF.

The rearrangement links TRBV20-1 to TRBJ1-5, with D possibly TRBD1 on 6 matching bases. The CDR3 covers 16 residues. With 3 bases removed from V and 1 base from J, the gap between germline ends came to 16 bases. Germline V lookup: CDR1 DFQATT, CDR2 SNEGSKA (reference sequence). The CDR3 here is CSASSRVRGSNQPQHF. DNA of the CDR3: TGCAGTGCTAGTTCCCGGGTCAGGGGAAGCAATCAGCCCCAGCATTTT.

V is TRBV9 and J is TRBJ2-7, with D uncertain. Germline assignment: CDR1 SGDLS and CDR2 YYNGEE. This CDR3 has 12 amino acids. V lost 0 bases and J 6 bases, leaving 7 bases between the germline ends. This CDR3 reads CASSVAVPEQYF. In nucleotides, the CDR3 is TGTGCCAGCAGCGTAGCCGTCCCCGAGCAGTACTTC.

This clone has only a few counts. The CDR3 DNA follows: TGTGCCAGCAGCCTAAGGAAAGCGGGGGGTGCAGATACGCAGTATTTT. This codes for CASSLRKAGGADTQYF. This chain uses TRBV11-2 with TRBJ2-3, with 9 bases that match TRBD2. This CDR3 contains 16 residues. V shed 5 bases, J shed 4 bases, and the junction held 10 bases outside the gene matches. Germline-derived CDR1 and CDR2 are SGHAT and FQNNGV.

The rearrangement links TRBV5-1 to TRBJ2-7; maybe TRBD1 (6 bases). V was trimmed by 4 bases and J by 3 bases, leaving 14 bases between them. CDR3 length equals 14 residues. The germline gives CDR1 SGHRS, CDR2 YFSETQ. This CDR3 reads CASSVTGQNYEQYF. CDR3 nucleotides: TGCGCCAGCAGCGTAACGGGACAAAACTACGAGCAGTACTTC.

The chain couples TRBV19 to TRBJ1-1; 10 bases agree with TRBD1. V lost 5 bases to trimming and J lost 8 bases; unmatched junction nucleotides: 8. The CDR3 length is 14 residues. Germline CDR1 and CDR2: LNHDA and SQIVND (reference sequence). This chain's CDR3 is CASSPLVTGGEAFF. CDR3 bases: TGTGCCAGTAGTCCCTTGGTGACAGGGGGCGAAGCTTTCTTT.

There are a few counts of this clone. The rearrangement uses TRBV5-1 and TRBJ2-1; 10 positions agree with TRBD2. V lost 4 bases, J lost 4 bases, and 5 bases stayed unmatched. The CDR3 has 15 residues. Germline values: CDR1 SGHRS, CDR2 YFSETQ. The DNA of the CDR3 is TGCGCCAGCAGCCTAACTAGCGGGGCTTACAATGAGCAGTTCTTC. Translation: CASSLTSGAYNEQFF. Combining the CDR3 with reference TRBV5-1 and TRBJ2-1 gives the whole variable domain KAGVTQTPRYLIKTRGQQVTLSCSPISGHRSVSWYQQTPGQGLQFLFEYFSETQRNKGNFPGRFSGRQFSNSRSEMNVSTLELGDSALYLCASSLTSGAYNEQFFGPGTRLTVL.

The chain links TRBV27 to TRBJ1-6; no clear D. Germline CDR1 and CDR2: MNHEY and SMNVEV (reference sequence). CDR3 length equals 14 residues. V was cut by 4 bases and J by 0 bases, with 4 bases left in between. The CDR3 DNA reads TGTGCCAGCAGTTCCCTCTCCTATAATTCACCCCTCCACTTT. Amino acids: CASSSLSYNSPLHF.

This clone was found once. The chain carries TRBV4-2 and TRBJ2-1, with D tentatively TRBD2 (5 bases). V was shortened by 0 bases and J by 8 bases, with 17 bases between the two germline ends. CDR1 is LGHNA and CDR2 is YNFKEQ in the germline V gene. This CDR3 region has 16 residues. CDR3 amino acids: CASSQENSRRLDEQFF. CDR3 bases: TGTGCCAGCAGCCAAGAAAATTCTAGGAGGTTGGATGAGCAGTTCTTC.

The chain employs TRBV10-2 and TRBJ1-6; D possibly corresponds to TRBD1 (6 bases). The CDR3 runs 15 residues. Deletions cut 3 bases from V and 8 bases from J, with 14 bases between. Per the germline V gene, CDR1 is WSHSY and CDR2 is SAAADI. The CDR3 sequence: CASSDGSRGYSPLHF. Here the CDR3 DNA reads TGCGCCAGCAGTGATGGGAGCAGGGGTTATTCACCCCTCCACTTT.

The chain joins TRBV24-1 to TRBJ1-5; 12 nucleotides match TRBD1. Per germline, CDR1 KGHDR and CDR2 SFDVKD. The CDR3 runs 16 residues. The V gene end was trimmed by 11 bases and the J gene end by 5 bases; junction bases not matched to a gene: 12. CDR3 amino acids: CASRPGQGASDQPQHF. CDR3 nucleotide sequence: TGTGCCAGCAGGCCGGGACAGGGGGCCAGCGATCAGCCCCAGCATTTT.

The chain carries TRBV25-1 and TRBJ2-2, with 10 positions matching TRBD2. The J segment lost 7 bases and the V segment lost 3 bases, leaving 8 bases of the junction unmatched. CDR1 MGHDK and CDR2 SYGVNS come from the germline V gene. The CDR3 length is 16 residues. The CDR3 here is CASSEAGTSEFGELFF. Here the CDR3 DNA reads TGTGCCAGCAGTGAGGCCGGGACTAGCGAATTCGGGGAGCTGTTTTTT.